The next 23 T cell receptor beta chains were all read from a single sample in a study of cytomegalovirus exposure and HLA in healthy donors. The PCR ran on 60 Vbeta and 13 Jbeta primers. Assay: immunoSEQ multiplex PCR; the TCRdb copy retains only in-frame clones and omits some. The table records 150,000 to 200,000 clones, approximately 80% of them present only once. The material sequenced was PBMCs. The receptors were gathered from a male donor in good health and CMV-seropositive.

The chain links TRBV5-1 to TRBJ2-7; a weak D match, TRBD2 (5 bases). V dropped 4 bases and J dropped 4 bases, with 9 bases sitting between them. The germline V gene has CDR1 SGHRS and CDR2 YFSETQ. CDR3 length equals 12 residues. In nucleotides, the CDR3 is TGCGCCAGCAGCCTAACTAGGTACGAGCAGTACTTC. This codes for CASSLTRYEQYF.

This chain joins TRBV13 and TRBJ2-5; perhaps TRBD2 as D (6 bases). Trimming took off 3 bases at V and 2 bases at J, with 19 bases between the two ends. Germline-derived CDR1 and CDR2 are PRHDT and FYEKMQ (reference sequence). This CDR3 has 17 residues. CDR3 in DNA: TGTGCCAGCAGCTTCGGGCATGGCGGACGGGAGCAAGAGACCCAGTACTTC. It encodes CASSFGHGGREQETQYF.

The CDR3 nucleotides read TGTGCCAGCAGTTACTCCAGGGCCTCTGGGGCCAACGTCCTGACTTTC. It is translated as CASSYSRASGANVLTF. The chain couples TRBV6-5 to TRBJ2-6; TRBD1 might be the D (5 bases). The V gene's germline CDR1 is MNHEY and CDR2 SVGAGI. The CDR3 extends over 16 amino acids. V was clipped by 0 bases and J by 0 bases, with 6 bases between them.

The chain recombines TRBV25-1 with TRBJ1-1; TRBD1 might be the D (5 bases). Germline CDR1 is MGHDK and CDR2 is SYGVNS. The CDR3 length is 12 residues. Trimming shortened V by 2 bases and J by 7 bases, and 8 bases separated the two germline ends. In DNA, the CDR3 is TGTGCCAGCAGTGAAGCCGGGGGTGAAGCTTTCTTT. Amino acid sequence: CASSEAGGEAFF.

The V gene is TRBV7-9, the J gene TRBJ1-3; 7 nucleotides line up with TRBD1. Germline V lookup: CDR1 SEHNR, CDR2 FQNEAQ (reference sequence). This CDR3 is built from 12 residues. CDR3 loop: CSIWGQGNTIYF. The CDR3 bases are TGTTCCATTTGGGGACAGGGAAACACCATATATTTT.

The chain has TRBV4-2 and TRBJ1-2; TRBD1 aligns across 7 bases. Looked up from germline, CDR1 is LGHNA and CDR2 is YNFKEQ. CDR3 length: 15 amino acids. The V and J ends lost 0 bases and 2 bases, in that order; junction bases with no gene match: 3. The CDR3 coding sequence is TGTGCCAGCAGCCAAGATGGACAGGTCAACTATGGCTACACCTTC. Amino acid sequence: CASSQDGQVNYGYTF.

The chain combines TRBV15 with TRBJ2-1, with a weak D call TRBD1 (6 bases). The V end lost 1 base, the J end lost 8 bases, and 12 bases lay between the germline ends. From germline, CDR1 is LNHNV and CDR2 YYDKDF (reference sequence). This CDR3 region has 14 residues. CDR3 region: CATSRGPGGYEQFF. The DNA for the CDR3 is TGTGCCACCAGCAGAGGGCCTGGGGGCTATGAGCAGTTCTTC.

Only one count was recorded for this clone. The CDR3 nucleotides read TGCGCCAGCAGCAGCAGACAGGGACAAGAGACCCAGTACTTC. Translation gives CASSSRQGQETQYF. The rearrangement links TRBV5-1 to TRBJ2-5; 7 positions match TRBD1. V dropped 4 bases and J dropped 2; count of bases not matched to a gene: 5. The CDR3 length is 14 residues. Looked up from germline, CDR1 is SGHRS and CDR2 is YFSETQ. The complete variable domain, with remaining parts taken from reference TRBV5-1 and TRBJ2-5, reads KAGVTQTPRYLIKTRGQQVTLSCSPISGHRSVSWYQQTPGQGLQFLFEYFSETQRNKGNFPGRFSGRQFSNSRSEMNVSTLELGDSALYLCASSSRQGQETQYFGPGTRLLVL.

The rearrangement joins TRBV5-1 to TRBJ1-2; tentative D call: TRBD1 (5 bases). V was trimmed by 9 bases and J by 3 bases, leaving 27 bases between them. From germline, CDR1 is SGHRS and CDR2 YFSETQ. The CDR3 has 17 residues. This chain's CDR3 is CAKGLLRSFGHYYGYTF. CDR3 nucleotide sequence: TGCGCCAAGGGGCTTCTGCGGTCCTTCGGGCACTACTATGGCTACACCTTC.

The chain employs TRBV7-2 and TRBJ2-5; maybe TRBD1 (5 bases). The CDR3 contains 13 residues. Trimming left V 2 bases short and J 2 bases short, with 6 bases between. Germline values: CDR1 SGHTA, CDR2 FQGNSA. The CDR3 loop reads CASSLRGQETQYF. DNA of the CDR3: TGTGCCAGCAGCTTAAGGGGACAAGAGACCCAGTACTTC.

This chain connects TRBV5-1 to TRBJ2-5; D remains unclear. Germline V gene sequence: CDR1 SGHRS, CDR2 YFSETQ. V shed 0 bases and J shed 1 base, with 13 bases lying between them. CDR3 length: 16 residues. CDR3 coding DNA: TGCGCCAGCAGCTTGGTTGGGTCTTACAGCCAAGAGACCCAGTACTTC. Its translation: CASSLVGSYSQETQYF.

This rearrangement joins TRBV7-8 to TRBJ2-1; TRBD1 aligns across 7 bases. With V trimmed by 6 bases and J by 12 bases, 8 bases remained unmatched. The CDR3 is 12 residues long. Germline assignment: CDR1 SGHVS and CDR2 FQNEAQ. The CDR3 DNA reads TGTGCCAGCAGACGCGAACAGGGGTCGCAGTTCTTC. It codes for CASRREQGSQFF. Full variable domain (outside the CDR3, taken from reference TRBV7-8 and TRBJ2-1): GAGVSQSPRYKVAKRGQDVALRCDPISGHVSLFWYQQALGQGPEFLTYFQNEAQLDKSGLPSDRFFAERPEGSVSTLKIQRTQQEDSAVYLCASRREQGSQFFGPGTRLTVL.

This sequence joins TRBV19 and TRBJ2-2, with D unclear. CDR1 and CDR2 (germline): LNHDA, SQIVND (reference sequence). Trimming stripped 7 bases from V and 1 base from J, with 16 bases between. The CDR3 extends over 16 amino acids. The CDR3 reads CASTTPRYLNTGELFF. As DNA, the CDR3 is TGTGCCAGTACCACGCCGAGGTACTTGAACACCGGGGAGCTGTTTTTT.

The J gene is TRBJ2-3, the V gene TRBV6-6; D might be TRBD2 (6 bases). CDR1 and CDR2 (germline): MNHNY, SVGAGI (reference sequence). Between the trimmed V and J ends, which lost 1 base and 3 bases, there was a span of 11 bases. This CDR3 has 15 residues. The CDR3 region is CASSYWGVETDTQYF. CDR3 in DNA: TGTGCCAGCAGTTACTGGGGGGTGGAGACAGATACGCAGTATTTT.

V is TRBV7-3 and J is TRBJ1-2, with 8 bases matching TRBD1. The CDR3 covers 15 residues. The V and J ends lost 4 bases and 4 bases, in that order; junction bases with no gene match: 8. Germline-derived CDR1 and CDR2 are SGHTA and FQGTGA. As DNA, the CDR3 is TGTGCCAGCAGCTCCACACCGGGACAGGCCTATGGCTACACCTTC. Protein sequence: CASSSTPGQAYGYTF.

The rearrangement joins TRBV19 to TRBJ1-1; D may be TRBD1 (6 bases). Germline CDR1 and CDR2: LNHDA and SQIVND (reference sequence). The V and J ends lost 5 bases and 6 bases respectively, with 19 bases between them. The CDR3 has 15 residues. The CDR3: CASSSPGGAGPEAFF. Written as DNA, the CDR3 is TGTGCCAGTAGTTCCCCCGGGGGGGCTGGCCCTGAAGCTTTCTTT.

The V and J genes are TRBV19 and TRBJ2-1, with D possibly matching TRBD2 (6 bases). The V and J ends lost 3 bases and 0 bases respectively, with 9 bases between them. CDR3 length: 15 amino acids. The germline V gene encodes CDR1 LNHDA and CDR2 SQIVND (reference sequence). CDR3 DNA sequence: TGTGCCAGTAGTATGGCCGGGAGCTCCTACAATGAGCAGTTCTTC. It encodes CASSMAGSSYNEQFF.

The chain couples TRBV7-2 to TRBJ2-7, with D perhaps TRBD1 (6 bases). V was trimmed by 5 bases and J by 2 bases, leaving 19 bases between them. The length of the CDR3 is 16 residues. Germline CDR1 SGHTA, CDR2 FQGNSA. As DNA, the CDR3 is TGTGCCAGCAGCCCGACTCCGTACAGGGTAGCCTACGAGCAGTACTTC. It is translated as CASSPTPYRVAYEQYF.

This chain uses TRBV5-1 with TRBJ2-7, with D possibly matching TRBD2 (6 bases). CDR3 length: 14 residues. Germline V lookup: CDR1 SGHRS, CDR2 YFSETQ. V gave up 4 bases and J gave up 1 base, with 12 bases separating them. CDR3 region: CASSQGGPSYEQYF. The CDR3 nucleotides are TGCGCCAGCAGCCAAGGAGGGCCGTCCTACGAGCAGTACTTC.

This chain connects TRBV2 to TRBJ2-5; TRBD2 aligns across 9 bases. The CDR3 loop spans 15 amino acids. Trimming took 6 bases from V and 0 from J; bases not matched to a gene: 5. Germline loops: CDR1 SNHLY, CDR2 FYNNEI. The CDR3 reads CASRLSGGNQETQYF. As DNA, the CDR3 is TGTGCCAGCAGGCTTAGCGGGGGCAACCAAGAGACCCAGTACTTC. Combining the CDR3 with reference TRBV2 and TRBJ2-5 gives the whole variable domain EPEVTQTPSHQVTQMGQEVILRCVPISNHLYFYWYRQILGQKVEFLVSFYNNEISEKSEIFDDQFSVERPDGSNFTLKIRSTKLEDSAMYFCASRLSGGNQETQYFGPGTRLLVL.

CDR3 amino acids: CASTADRAQETQYF. CDR3 DNA: TGTGCCAGTACGGCGGACAGAGCCCAAGAGACCCAGTACTTC. The chain combines TRBV19 with TRBJ2-5, with D tentatively TRBD1 (6 bases). Germline CDR1 and CDR2: LNHDA and SQIVND (reference sequence). The CDR3 has 14 residues. V lost 7 bases and J lost 1, with 13 bases in between.

In DNA form, the CDR3 reads TGTGCCAGTAGAAGGGGTTTCTTGGTGGGCACTGAAGCTTTCTTT. It codes for CASRRGFLVGTEAFF. This chain connects TRBV19 to TRBJ1-1, with D possibly being TRBD1 (5 bases). The V end lost 6 bases, the J end lost 4 bases, and 18 bases lay between the germline ends. The CDR3 runs 15 residues. Germline V lookup: CDR1 LNHDA, CDR2 SQIVND (reference sequence).

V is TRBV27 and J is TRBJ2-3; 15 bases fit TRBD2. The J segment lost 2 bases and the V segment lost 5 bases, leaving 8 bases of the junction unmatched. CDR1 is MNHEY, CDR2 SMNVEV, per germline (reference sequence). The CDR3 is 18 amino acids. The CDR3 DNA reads TGTGCCAGCAGTCCCTGGACTAGCGGGGGGGCGAACACAGATACGCAGTATTTT. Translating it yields CASSPWTSGGANTDTQYF.